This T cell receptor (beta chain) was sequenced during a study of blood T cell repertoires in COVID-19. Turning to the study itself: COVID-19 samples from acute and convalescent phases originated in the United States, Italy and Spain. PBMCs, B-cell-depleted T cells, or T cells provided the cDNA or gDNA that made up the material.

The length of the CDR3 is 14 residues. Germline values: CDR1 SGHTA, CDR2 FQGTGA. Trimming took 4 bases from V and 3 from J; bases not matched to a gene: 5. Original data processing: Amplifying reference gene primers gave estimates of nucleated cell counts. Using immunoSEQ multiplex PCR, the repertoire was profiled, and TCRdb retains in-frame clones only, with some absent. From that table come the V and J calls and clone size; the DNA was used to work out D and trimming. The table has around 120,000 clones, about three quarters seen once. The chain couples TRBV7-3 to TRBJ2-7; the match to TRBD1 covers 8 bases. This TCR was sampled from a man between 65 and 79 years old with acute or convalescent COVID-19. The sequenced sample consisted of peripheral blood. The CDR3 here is CASSSSGGRYEQYF. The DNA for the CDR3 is TGTGCCAGCAGCTCCTCAGGGGGCCGCTACGAGCAGTACTTC.